This TCR beta chain was captured by sequencing in a study of OX40 agonist ivuxolimab in advanced cancers. Study-wide background: Patients got intravenous ivuxolimab at 0.01 to 10 mg/kg every 2 weeks.

The CDR3 runs 16 residues. Germline V CDR1 and CDR2: SGHNT, YYREEE (reference sequence). Trimming at V came to 4 bases and at J to 5 bases, leaving 12 bases not matched to a gene. Profiling relied on immunoSEQ multiplex PCR, and the TCRdb table lists in-frame clones only, not all of them. The repertoire holds 60,000 to 70,000 clones, approximately 86% seen once, with less than 0.6% in the top ten. The J gene is TRBJ1-2, the V gene TRBV5-4; 9 nucleotides line up with TRBD1. The sample consisted of CD4+ or CD8+ T cells sorted from blood, taken in a trial of the OX40 agonist ivuxolimab. This clonotype originated in an adult with an advanced solid tumor such as melanoma, head and neck, liver or kidney cancer. DNA of the CDR3: TGTGCCAGCAGCCTACGGGACAGGGTGTCTCTTTATGGCTACACCTTC. This encodes CASSLRDRVSLYGYTF.